These T cell receptor beta chains were read from a single sample in a study of beta chain features in type 1 diabetes. Assay used: immunoSEQ multiplex PCR; TCRdb lists only in-frame clones, some missing. The sample yields hundreds of thousands of clones, roughly 15% seen once. The source material was naive CD4+ T cells from blood. These receptors all come from a man younger than 35 in good health. Both conserved end residues are part of each CDR3. The order of the fields is J gene, V gene, D gene, clone size, CDR3 protein, CDR3 DNA. A D gene is named only where the DNA matches it firmly. Size tells how often a clone was seen (once, few, many) or the class of an expanded clone, and some rows leave it out.

J gene: TRBJ1-5; V gene: TRBV27; D gene: -; clone size: few; CDR3 protein: CASSWRRAQPQHF; CDR3 DNA: TGTGCCAGCAGTTGGAGGAGGGCACAGCCCCAGCATTTT
J gene: TRBJ1-1; V gene: TRBV5-6; D gene: -; clone size: -; CDR3 protein: CASSLELSAFPNTEAFF; CDR3 DNA: TGTGCCAGCAGTCTTGAACTTAGCGCCTTCCCGAACACTGAAGCTTTCTTT
J gene: TRBJ2-1; V gene: TRBV11-1; D gene: -; clone size: -; CDR3 protein: CASSLGGAGPYNEQFF; CDR3 DNA: TGTGCCAGCAGCTTAGGAGGGGCAGGACCCTACAATGAGCAGTTCTTC
J gene: TRBJ2-1; V gene: TRBV29-1; D gene: TRBD1; clone size: few; CDR3 protein: CSVRTGLHAKEQFF; CDR3 DNA: TGCAGCGTTCGGACAGGCCTCCACGCAAAGGAGCAGTTCTTC
J gene: TRBJ1-2; V gene: TRBV4-2; D gene: TRBD1; clone size: -; CDR3 protein: CASSQDLWTGNYGYTF; CDR3 DNA: TGTGCCAGCAGCCAAGATCTTTGGACAGGGAACTATGGCTACACCTTC
J gene: TRBJ1-1; V gene: TRBV25-1; D gene: -; clone size: -; CDR3 protein: CASSELVGKAFF; CDR3 DNA: TGTGCCAGCAGTGAATTGGTGGGGAAAGCTTTCTTT
J gene: TRBJ2-5; V gene: TRBV7-9; D gene: -; clone size: -; CDR3 protein: CASSLRQAETQYF; CDR3 DNA: TGTGCCAGCAGCTTACGACAGGCAGAGACCCAGTACTTC
J gene: TRBJ1-1; V gene: TRBV7-9; D gene: -; clone size: few; CDR3 protein: CASSQEVNTEAFF; CDR3 DNA: TGTGCCAGCAGCCAGGAAGTGAACACTGAAGCTTTCTTT
J gene: TRBJ2-7; V gene: TRBV7-9; D gene: -; clone size: few; CDR3 protein: CASSLYEQYF; CDR3 DNA: TGTGCCAGCAGCTTATACGAGCAGTACTTC
J gene: TRBJ2-3; V gene: TRBV28; D gene: -; clone size: -; CDR3 protein: CASSPWGGTDTQYF; CDR3 DNA: TGTGCCAGCAGTCCATGGGGGGGCACAGATACGCAGTATTTT
J gene: TRBJ1-3; V gene: TRBV6-6; D gene: -; clone size: -; CDR3 protein: CASSPTLGAGNTIYF; CDR3 DNA: TGTGCCAGCAGCCCCACTCTAGGGGCGGGAAACACCATATATTTT
J gene: TRBJ1-5; V gene: TRBV7-2; D gene: -; clone size: -; CDR3 protein: CASSLTRRDQPQHF; CDR3 DNA: TGTGCCAGCAGCTTGACCCGACGGGATCAGCCCCAGCATTTT
J gene: TRBJ2-7; V gene: TRBV27; D gene: TRBD1; clone size: -; CDR3 protein: CASSLYRDRGGEQYF; CDR3 DNA: TGTGCCAGCAGTTTATACCGGGACAGGGGAGGGGAGCAGTACTTC
J gene: TRBJ1-1; V gene: TRBV5-6; D gene: TRBD1; clone size: few; CDR3 protein: CASSARYRQGSDTEAFF; CDR3 DNA: TGTGCCAGCAGCGCGCGGTACCGACAGGGTTCGGACACTGAAGCTTTCTTT
J gene: TRBJ2-2; V gene: TRBV30; D gene: TRBD2; clone size: once; CDR3 protein: CAWSPGTSGRACGELFF; CDR3 DNA: TGTGCCTGGAGTCCCGGGACTAGCGGGAGGGCCTGCGGGGAGCTGTTTTTT
J gene: TRBJ1-5; V gene: TRBV10-1; D gene: TRBD1; clone size: -; CDR3 protein: CASSNRGCQPQHF; CDR3 DNA: TGCGCCAGCAGCAACAGGGGTTGTCAGCCCCAGCATTTT
J gene: TRBJ1-1; V gene: TRBV2; D gene: -; clone size: few; CDR3 protein: CASNTGRNTEAFF; CDR3 DNA: TGTGCCAGCAATACAGGGAGGAACACTGAAGCTTTCTTT
J gene: TRBJ1-1; V gene: TRBV30; D gene: TRBD1; clone size: -; CDR3 protein: CAWDRGETEAFF; CDR3 DNA: TGTGCCTGGGACAGGGGGGAAACTGAAGCTTTCTTT
J gene: TRBJ2-7; V gene: TRBV4-3; D gene: -; clone size: few; CDR3 protein: CASSPVQGTYEQYF; CDR3 DNA: TGCGCCAGCAGCCCAGTACAGGGTACCTACGAGCAGTACTTC
J gene: TRBJ2-3; V gene: TRBV6-5; D gene: -; clone size: -; CDR3 protein: CASSYKDTQYF; CDR3 DNA: TGTGCCAGCAGTTACAAGGATACGCAGTATTTT
J gene: TRBJ1-1; V gene: TRBV18; D gene: -; clone size: -; CDR3 protein: CASSPPKGGNTEAFF; CDR3 DNA: TGTGCCAGCTCACCACCGAAGGGTGGGAACACTGAAGCTTTCTTT
J gene: TRBJ1-1; V gene: TRBV6-5; D gene: TRBD1; clone size: few; CDR3 protein: CASSTDRGKTEAFF; CDR3 DNA: TGTGCCAGCAGTACCGACAGGGGTAAAACTGAAGCTTTCTTT
J gene: TRBJ2-2; V gene: TRBV7-3; D gene: -; clone size: few; CDR3 protein: CASSLTWLGSPRDTGELFF; CDR3 DNA: TGTGCCAGCAGCTTAACTTGGTTAGGAAGCCCCCGAGACACCGGGGAGCTGTTTTTT
J gene: TRBJ2-1; V gene: TRBV9; D gene: -; clone size: -; CDR3 protein: CASKGAPSHNEQFF; CDR3 DNA: TGTGCCAGCAAAGGGGCCCCGTCCCACAATGAGCAGTTCTTC
J gene: TRBJ1-5; V gene: TRBV27; D gene: -; clone size: few; CDR3 protein: CASSKLNSNQPQHF; CDR3 DNA: TGTGCCAGCAGCAAGCTGAATAGCAATCAGCCCCAGCATTTT
J gene: TRBJ2-1; V gene: TRBV9; D gene: TRBD2; clone size: -; CDR3 protein: CASSLAGRGDNEQFF; CDR3 DNA: TGTGCCAGCAGCCTAGCGGGGAGAGGGGACAATGAGCAGTTCTTC
J gene: TRBJ2-7; V gene: TRBV6-1; D gene: -; clone size: -; CDR3 protein: CASSEHEDEQYF; CDR3 DNA: TGTGCCAGCAGTGAACACGAGGACGAGCAGTACTTC
J gene: TRBJ2-1; V gene: TRBV2; D gene: TRBD2; clone size: few; CDR3 protein: CATRSSGLSYNEQFF; CDR3 DNA: TGTGCCACCCGATCTAGCGGGTTATCCTACAATGAGCAGTTCTTC
J gene: TRBJ2-5; V gene: TRBV19; D gene: TRBD1; clone size: -; CDR3 protein: CASSLGQGRARGTQYF; CDR3 DNA: TGTGCCAGTAGCCTTGGACAGGGACGGGCCCGGGGGACCCAGTACTTC
J gene: TRBJ1-2; V gene: TRBV20-1; D gene: -; clone size: -; CDR3 protein: CSANQGGYTF; CDR3 DNA: TGCAGTGCCAACCAGGGGGGCTACACCTTC
J gene: TRBJ2-3; V gene: TRBV9; D gene: TRBD2; clone size: -; CDR3 protein: CASSVAAGGRTDTQYF; CDR3 DNA: TGTGCCAGCAGCGTAGCTGCGGGAGGACGCACAGATACGCAGTATTTT
J gene: TRBJ1-5; V gene: TRBV29-1; D gene: -; clone size: -; CDR3 protein: CSVVNSGVNQPQHF; CDR3 DNA: TGCAGCGTTGTAAATTCAGGGGTAAATCAGCCCCAGCATTTT
J gene: TRBJ2-2; V gene: TRBV5-4; D gene: -; clone size: few; CDR3 protein: CASSPSMGPATGELFF; CDR3 DNA: TGTGCCAGCAGCCCTAGTATGGGCCCCGCCACCGGGGAGCTGTTTTTT
J gene: TRBJ2-1; V gene: TRBV19; D gene: -; clone size: -; CDR3 protein: CASSTRSLGGNEQFF; CDR3 DNA: TGTGCCAGTAGTACCCGCTCGCTAGGGGGCAATGAGCAGTTCTTC
J gene: TRBJ2-7; V gene: TRBV6-5; D gene: -; clone size: -; CDR3 protein: CASSYSLDYEQYF; CDR3 DNA: TGTGCCAGCAGTTACTCATTGGACTACGAGCAGTACTTC
J gene: TRBJ1-2; V gene: TRBV2; D gene: TRBD1; clone size: -; CDR3 protein: CASSPTDRGRGYTF; CDR3 DNA: TGTGCCAGCAGTCCCACCGACAGGGGGAGAGGCTACACCTTC
J gene: TRBJ2-3; V gene: TRBV18; D gene: -; clone size: few; CDR3 protein: CASSPPWLSDTQYF; CDR3 DNA: TGTGCCAGCTCACCACCGTGGCTGTCGGATACGCAGTATTTT
J gene: TRBJ2-3; V gene: TRBV11-2; D gene: TRBD2; clone size: few; CDR3 protein: CASTLGLAVTDTQYF; CDR3 DNA: TGTGCCAGCACCCTCGGACTAGCGGTCACAGATACGCAGTATTTT
J gene: TRBJ2-7; V gene: TRBV7-9; D gene: TRBD1; clone size: -; CDR3 protein: CASRGTGGKYEQYF; CDR3 DNA: TGTGCCAGCAGAGGGACAGGGGGCAAGTACGAGCAGTACTTC
J gene: TRBJ2-7; V gene: TRBV4-1; D gene: -; clone size: few; CDR3 protein: CASSQARGTHYEQYF; CDR3 DNA: TGCGCCAGCAGCCAAGCTAGGGGGACACACTACGAGCAGTACTTC
J gene: TRBJ2-2; V gene: TRBV14; D gene: TRBD1; clone size: few; CDR3 protein: CASSQRQGGGYTGELFF; CDR3 DNA: TGTGCCAGCAGCCAAAGACAGGGGGGAGGATACACCGGGGAGCTGTTTTTT